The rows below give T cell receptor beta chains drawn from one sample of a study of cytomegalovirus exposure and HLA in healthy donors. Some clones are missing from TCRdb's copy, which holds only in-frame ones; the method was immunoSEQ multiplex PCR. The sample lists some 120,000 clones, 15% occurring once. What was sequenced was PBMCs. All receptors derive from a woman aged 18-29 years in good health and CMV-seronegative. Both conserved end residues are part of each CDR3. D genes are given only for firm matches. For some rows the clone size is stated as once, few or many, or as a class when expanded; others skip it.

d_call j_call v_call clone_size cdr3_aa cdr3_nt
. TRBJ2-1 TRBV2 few CASRGRLVFGGNEQFF TGTGCCAGCAGGGGTAGACTAGTATTTGGCGGCAATGAGCAGTTCTTC
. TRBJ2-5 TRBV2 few CASRENRAQETQYF TGTGCCAGCAGGGAAAACAGGGCCCAAGAGACCCAGTACTTC
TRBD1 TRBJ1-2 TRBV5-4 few CASRSAGGLYGYTF TGTGCCAGCAGGTCCGCAGGGGGCCTCTATGGCTACACCTTC
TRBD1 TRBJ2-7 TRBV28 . CASSLWGQGYEQYF TGTGCCAGCAGTTTATGGGGACAGGGCTACGAGCAGTACTTC
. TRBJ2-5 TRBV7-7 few CASSLGGGWDQETQYF TGTGCTAGCAGCTTAGGAGGTGGATGGGACCAAGAGACCCAGTACTTC
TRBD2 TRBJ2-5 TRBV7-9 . CASSPTSGRAGGETQYF TGTGCCAGCAGCCCCACTAGCGGGAGGGCCGGGGGAGAGACCCAGTACTTC
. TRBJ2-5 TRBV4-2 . CASSQDAILAETQYF TGTGCCAGCAGCCAAGACGCAATATTGGCCGAGACCCAGTACTTC
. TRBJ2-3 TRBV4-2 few CASSQDAGLRGDTQYF TGTGCCAGCAGCCAAGATGCGGGACTCCGAGGAGATACGCAGTATTTT
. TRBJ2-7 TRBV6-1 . CASSEPGDYEQYF TGTGCCAGCAGTGAGCCAGGGGACTACGAGCAGTACTTC
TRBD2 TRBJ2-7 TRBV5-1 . CASSRTSGDHYEQYF TGCGCCAGCAGCCGGACTAGCGGGGACCACTACGAGCAGTACTTC
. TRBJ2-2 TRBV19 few CASSMFRGAGTGELFF TGTGCCAGTAGTATGTTTCGGGGGGCGGGCACCGGGGAGCTGTTTTTT
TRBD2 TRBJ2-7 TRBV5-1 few CASSLGLAGSYEQYF TGCGCCAGCAGCCTCGGACTAGCGGGTTCCTACGAGCAGTACTTC
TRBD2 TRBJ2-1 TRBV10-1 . CASSELAGSYNEQFF TGCGCCAGCAGTGAATTAGCGGGCTCCTACAATGAGCAGTTCTTC
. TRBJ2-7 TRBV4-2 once CASSQELPVSYEQYF TGTGCCAGCAGCCAAGAGTTACCTGTCTCCTACGAGCAGTACTTC
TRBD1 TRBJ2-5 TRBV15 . CATSRGQGAVETQYF TGTGCCACCAGCAGAGGGCAGGGGGCAGTGGAGACCCAGTACTTC
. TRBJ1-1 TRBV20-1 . CSALDNTEAFF TGCAGTGCTCTAGATAACACTGAAGCTTTCTTT
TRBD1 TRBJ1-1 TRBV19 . CASRIQGTTEAFF TGTGCCAGTAGGATACAGGGGACCACTGAAGCTTTCTTT
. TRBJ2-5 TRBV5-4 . CASSLADSPQETQYF TGTGCCAGCAGCTTGGCCGACAGTCCCCAAGAGACCCAGTACTTC
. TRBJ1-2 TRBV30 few CAWSEGRGAGYGYTF TGTGCCTGGAGTGAGGGTCGGGGGGCCGGCTATGGCTACACCTTC
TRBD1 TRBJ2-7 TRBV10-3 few CAIRSGQGGNEQYF TGTGCCATCAGGTCGGGACAGGGGGGCAACGAGCAGTACTTC
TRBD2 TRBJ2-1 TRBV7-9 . CASSLSGRSDEQFF TGTGCCAGCAGCCTCAGCGGGAGGTCCGATGAGCAGTTCTTC
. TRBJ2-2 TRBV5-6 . CASSLSPNTGELFF TGTGCCAGCAGCTTGAGCCCTAACACCGGGGAGCTGTTTTTT
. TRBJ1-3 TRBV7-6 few CASSFSRRVNSGNTIYF TGTGCCAGCAGCTTTTCGCGACGGGTGAACTCTGGAAACACCATATATTTT
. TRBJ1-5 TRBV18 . CASSPQGDQPQHF TGTGCCAGCTCACCACAGGGAGACCAGCCCCAGCATTTT
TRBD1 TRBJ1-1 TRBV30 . CAWSEGGSRRNTEAFF TGTGCCTGGAGCGAAGGGGGCAGCAGGAGGAACACTGAAGCTTTCTTT
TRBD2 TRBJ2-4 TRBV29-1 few CSVGASGGRNIQYF TGCAGCGTTGGGGCTAGCGGGGGTCGAAACATTCAGTACTTC
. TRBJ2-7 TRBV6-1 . CASAQKARLGQYF TGTGCCAGCGCCCAGAAAGCCCGACTAGGGCAGTACTTC
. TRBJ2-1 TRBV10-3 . CAISAGTLYNEQFF TGTGCCATCAGTGCCGGGACTCTCTACAATGAGCAGTTCTTC
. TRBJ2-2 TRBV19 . CASSIGSGELFF TGTGCCAGTAGTATCGGTTCCGGGGAGCTGTTTTTT
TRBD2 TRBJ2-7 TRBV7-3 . CASSLARGLAGGGYEQYF TGTGCCAGCAGCTTAGCCCGGGGGCTAGCGGGAGGGGGGTACGAGCAGTACTTC
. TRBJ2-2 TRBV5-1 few CASSLGQKNTGELFF TGCGCCAGCAGCTTGGGACAGAAGAACACCGGGGAGCTGTTTTTT
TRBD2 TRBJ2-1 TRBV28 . CASTSGFYNEQFF TGTGCCAGCACTAGCGGCTTTTACAATGAGCAGTTCTTC
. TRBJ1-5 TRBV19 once CASIGAGFDNQPQHF TGTGCCAGTATAGGGGCGGGATTCGACAATCAGCCCCAGCATTTT
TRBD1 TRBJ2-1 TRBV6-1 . CASSATGAYNEQFF TGTGCCAGCAGTGCAACAGGGGCATACAATGAGCAGTTCTTC
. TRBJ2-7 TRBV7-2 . CASSYTDEQYF TGTGCCAGCAGCTATACAGACGAGCAGTACTTC
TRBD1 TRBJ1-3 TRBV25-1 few CASRQTGGSSGNTIYF TGTGCCAGCAGGCAGACAGGGGGGAGCTCTGGAAACACCATATATTTT
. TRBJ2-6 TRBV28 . CASSTPSSGANVLTF TGTGCCAGCAGTACTCCGAGCTCTGGGGCCAACGTCCTGACTTTC
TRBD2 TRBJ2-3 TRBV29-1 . CSVESGLASTDTQYF TGCAGCGTTGAGTCGGGACTAGCTAGCACAGATACGCAGTATTTT
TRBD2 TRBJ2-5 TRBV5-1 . CASSLGLAGGNQETQYF TGCGCCAGCAGCTTGGGGCTAGCGGGGGGGAACCAAGAGACCCAGTACTTC
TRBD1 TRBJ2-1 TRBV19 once CASNQRQGAYNEQFF TGTGCCAGTAACCAAAGACAGGGGGCCTACAATGAGCAGTTCTTC
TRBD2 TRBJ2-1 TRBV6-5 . CASSPGTSSYNEQFF TGTGCCAGCAGCCCCGGGACTAGCTCCTACAATGAGCAGTTCTTC
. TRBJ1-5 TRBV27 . CASSLSSTRGLNQPQHF TGTGCCAGCAGTTTATCGTCCACCAGGGGCCTCAATCAGCCCCAGCATTTT
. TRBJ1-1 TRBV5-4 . CASSLEGDEAFF TGTGCCAGCAGCTTGGAGGGGGACGAAGCTTTCTTT
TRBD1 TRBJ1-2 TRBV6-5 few CASRPQGVFYGYTF TGTGCCAGCAGGCCACAGGGGGTGTTCTATGGCTACACCTTC
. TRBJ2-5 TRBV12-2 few CASRPGTSGGRGETQYF TGTGCAAGTCGCCCCGGGACTAGCGGGGGCAGGGGAGAGACCCAGTACTTC
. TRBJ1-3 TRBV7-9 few CASSLGDSSSGNTIYF TGTGCCAGCAGCTTAGGGGACTCGAGCTCTGGAAACACCATATATTTT
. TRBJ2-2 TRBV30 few CAWSHRYPRDTGELFF TGTGCCTGGAGTCACCGCTACCCTCGGGACACCGGGGAGCTGTTTTTT
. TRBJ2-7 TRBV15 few CATSRGTQGPYEQYF TGTGCCACCAGCAGAGGTACACAGGGACCCTACGAGCAGTACTTC
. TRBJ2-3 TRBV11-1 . CASSFRATDTQYF TGTGCCAGCAGCTTCAGAGCGACCGATACGCAGTATTTT
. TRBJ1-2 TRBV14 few CASSQVSGYAYGYTF TGTGCCAGCAGCCAAGTGTCGGGTTATGCCTATGGCTACACCTTC
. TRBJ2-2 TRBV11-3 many CASSLQGWGDTGELFF TGTGCCAGCAGCCTTCAGGGATGGGGGGACACCGGGGAGCTGTTTTTT
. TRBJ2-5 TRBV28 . CASSLGSGQETQYF TGTGCCAGCAGTTTGGGGAGCGGGCAAGAGACCCAGTACTTC
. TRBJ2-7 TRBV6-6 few CASRRRGGGDEQYF TGTGCCAGCAGACGTAGGGGGGGCGGGGACGAGCAGTACTTC
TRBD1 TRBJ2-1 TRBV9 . CASSPRGDRGPNEQFF TGTGCCAGCAGCCCCCGTGGGGACAGGGGGCCAAATGAGCAGTTCTTC
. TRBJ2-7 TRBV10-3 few CAISDSRSGEQYF TGTGCCATCAGTGATTCGAGGTCCGGCGAGCAGTACTTC
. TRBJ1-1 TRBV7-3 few CASSPSGLQNTEAFF TGTGCCAGCAGCCCTTCGGGACTTCAAAACACTGAAGCTTTCTTT
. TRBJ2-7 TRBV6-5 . CASSYEVAGVSYEQYF TGTGCCAGCAGTTACGAGGTGGCAGGGGTCTCCTACGAGCAGTACTTC
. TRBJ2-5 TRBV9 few CASSVGSWRGQETQYF TGTGCCAGCAGCGTAGGAAGCTGGAGGGGCCAAGAGACCCAGTACTTC